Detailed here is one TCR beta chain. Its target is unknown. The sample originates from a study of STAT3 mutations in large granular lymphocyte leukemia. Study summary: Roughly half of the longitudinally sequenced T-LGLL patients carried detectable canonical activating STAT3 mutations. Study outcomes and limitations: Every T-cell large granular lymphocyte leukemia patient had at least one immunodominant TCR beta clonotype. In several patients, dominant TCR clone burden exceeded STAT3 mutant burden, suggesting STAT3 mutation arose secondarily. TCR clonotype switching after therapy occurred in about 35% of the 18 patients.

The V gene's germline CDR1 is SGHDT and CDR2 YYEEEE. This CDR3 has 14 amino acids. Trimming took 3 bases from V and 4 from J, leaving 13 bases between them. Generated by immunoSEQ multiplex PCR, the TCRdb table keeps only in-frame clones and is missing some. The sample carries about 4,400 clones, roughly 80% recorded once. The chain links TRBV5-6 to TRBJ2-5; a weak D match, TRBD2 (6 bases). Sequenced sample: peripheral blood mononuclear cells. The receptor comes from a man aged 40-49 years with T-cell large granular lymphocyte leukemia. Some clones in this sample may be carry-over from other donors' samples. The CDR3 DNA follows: TGTGCCAGCAGCTCTACACCGGGACTAGAGACCCAGTACTTC. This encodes CASSSTPGLETQYF.